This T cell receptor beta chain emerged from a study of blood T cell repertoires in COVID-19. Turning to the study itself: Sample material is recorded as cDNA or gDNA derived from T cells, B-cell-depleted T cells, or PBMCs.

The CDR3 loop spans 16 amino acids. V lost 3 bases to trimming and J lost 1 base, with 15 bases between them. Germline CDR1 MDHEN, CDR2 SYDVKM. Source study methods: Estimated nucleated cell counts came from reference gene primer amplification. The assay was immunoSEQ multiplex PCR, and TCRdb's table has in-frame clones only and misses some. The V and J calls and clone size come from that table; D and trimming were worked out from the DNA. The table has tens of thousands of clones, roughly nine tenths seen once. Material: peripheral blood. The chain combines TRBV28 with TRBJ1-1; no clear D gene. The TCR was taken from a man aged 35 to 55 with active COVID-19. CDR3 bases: TGTGCCAGCAGTTTGCCCCTAACCCGAGCGAACACTGAAGCTTTCTTT. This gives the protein CASSLPLTRANTEAFF.